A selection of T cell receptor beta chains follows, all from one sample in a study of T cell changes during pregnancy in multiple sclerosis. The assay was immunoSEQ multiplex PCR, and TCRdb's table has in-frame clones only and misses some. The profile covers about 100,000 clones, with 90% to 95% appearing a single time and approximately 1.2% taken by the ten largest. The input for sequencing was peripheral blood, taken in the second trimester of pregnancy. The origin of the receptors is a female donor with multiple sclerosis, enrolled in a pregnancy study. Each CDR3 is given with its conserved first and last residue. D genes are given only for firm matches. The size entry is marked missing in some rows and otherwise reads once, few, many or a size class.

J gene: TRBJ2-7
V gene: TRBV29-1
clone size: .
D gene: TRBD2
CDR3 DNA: TGCAGCGCACACTCCCCTAGCGGGGCAAGCTACGAGCAGTACTTC
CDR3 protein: CSAHSPSGASYEQYF

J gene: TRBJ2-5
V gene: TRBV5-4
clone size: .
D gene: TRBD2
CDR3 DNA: TGTGCCAGCAGCACGGACCTAGCGGGGGGAGGAGAGACCCAGTACTTC
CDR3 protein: CASSTDLAGGGETQYF

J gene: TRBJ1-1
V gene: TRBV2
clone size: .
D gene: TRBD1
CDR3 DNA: TGTGCCAGCAGGGACAGGGGGCCGGGCACTGAAGCTTTCTTT
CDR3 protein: CASRDRGPGTEAFF

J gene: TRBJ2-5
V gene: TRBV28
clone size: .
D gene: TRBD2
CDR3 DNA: TGTGCCAGCAGCGGCCCATTGGCGGGAGGTCAAGAGACCCAGTACTTC
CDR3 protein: CASSGPLAGGQETQYF

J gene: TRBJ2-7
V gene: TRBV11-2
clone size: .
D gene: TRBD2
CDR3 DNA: TGTGCCAGCAGCTTAGATGACCTAGCGGGAGTCTTTCACGAGCAGTACTTC
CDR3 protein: CASSLDDLAGVFHEQYF

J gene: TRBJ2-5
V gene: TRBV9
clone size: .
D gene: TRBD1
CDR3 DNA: TGTGCCAGCAGCCAAACCGGGACAGGGGGCTTCGAGACCCAGTACTTC
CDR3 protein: CASSQTGTGGFETQYF

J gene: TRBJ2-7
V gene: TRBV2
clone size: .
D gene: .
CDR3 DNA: TGTGCCAGCAGCCCTGCTACAGGACAGACCTACGAGCAGTACTTC
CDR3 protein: CASSPATGQTYEQYF

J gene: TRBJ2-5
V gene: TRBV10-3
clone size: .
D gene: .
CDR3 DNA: TGTGCCATCAGAAGGGACACCAAAGAGACCCAGTACTTC
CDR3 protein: CAIRRDTKETQYF

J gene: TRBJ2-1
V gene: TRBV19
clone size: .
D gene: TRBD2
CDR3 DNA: TGTGCCAGTGCAGCGGGACCCTACAATGAGCAGTTCTTC
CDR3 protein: CASAAGPYNEQFF

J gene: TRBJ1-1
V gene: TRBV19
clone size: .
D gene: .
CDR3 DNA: TGTGCCAGTAGTATTTCGGGGTTGGACACTGAAGCTTTCTTT
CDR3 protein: CASSISGLDTEAFF

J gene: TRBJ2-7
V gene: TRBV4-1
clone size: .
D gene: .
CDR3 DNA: TGCGCCAGCAGCCTAAGTGGGCAGGGTGTCCACGAGCAGTACTTC
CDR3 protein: CASSLSGQGVHEQYF

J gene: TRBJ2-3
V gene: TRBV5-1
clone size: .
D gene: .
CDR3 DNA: TGCGCCAGCAGCTTGTCGGACTCTAGCACAGATACGCAGTATTTT
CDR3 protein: CASSLSDSSTDTQYF

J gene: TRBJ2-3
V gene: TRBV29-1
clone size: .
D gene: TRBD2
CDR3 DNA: TGCAGCTTAAAAGGGGGGACTAGCGGGAACCCAGATACGCAGTATTTT
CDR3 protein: CSLKGGTSGNPDTQYF

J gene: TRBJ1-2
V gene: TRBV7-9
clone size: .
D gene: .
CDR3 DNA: TGTGCCAGCAGCTTAGAGAGGGCTACAGTCTATGGCTACACCTTC
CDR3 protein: CASSLERATVYGYTF

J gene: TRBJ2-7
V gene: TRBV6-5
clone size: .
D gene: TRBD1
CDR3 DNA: TGTGCCAGCGGCCAACCGGGACAGCCCTACGAGCAGTACTTC
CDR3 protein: CASGQPGQPYEQYF

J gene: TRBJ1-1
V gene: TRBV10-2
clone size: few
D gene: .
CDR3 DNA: TGCGCCAGCGGGAGGGACCCGAACACTGAAGCTTTCTTT
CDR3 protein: CASGRDPNTEAFF

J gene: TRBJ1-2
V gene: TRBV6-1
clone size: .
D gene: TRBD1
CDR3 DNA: TGTGCCAGCAGTGCGCTTTCCGGGACAGCTCTCTATGGCTACACCTTC
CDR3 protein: CASSALSGTALYGYTF

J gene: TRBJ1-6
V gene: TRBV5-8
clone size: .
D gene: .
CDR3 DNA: TGTGCCAGCAGCGGGCCGGCCCAGGATTCACCCCTCCACTTT
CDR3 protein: CASSGPAQDSPLHF

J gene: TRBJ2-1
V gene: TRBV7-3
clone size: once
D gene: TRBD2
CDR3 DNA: TGTGCCAGCAGCTTAATAGCGGGAGCTGTTAATGAGCAGTTCTTC
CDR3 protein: CASSLIAGAVNEQFF

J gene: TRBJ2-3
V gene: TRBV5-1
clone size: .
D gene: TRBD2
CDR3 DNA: TGCGCCAGCAGCCCGGGACTAGCGGTCATAACAGATACGCAGTATTTT
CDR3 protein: CASSPGLAVITDTQYF

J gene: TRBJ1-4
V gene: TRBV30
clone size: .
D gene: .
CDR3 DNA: TGTGCCTGGAGTGTACGCCAGGGCCATGAAAAACTGTTTTTT
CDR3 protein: CAWSVRQGHEKLFF

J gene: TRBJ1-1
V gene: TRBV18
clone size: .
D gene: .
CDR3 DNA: TGTGCCAGCTCACCACTAATGACAGGCGGCACTGAAGCTTTCTTT
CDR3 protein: CASSPLMTGGTEAFF

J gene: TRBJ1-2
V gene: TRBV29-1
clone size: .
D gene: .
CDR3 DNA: TGCAGCGTGGATCCGGACTCCACCCTCAGGGGCTACACCTTC
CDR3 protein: CSVDPDSTLRGYTF

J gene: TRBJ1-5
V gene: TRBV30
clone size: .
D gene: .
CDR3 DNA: TGTGCCTGGAGTGTAAGGGGACACAATCAGCCCCAGCATTTT
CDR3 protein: CAWSVRGHNQPQHF

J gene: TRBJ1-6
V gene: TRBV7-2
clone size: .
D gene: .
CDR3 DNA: TGTGCCAGCAGCTTAGGCGTCAGGGATTGGGATTCACCCCTCCACTTT
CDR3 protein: CASSLGVRDWDSPLHF

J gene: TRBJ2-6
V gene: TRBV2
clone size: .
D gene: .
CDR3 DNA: TGTGCCAGCCGATCCGACAGAAACGTCCTGACTTTC
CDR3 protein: CASRSDRNVLTF

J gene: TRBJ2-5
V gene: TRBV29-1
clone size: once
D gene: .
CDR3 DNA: TGCAGCGTTGAAGAACAAGAAGAGACCCAGTACTTC
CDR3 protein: CSVEEQEETQYF

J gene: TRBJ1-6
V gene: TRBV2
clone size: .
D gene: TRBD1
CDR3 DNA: TGTGCCAGCACCGTTGACAGGGGCTCCTATAATTCACCCCTCCACTTT
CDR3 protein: CASTVDRGSYNSPLHF

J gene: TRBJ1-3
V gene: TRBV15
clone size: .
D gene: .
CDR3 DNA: TGTGCCACCAGCAGAGGTACTGGAGGGGACACCATATATTTT
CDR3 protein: CATSRGTGGDTIYF

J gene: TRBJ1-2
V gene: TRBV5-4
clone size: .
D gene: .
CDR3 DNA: TGTGCCAGCAGCTCCCGGAGCGGGGGTGACTATGGCTACACCTTC
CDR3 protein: CASSSRSGGDYGYTF

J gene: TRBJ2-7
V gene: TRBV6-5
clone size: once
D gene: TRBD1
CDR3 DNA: TGTGCCACCCAAAAGGGACAGGGGTGGTACGAGCAGTACTTC
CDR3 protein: CATQKGQGWYEQYF

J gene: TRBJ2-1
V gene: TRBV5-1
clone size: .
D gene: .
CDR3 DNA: TGCGCCAGCAGCTTTTACGGGGAGCGGAACAATGAGCAGTTCTTC
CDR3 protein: CASSFYGERNNEQFF

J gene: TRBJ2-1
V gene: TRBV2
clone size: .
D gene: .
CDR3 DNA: TGTGCCAGCATGGGGCTTAAGAATGAGCAGTTCTTC
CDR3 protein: CASMGLKNEQFF

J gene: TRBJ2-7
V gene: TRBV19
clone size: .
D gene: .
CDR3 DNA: TGTGCCAGTAGTAACAGGACCTACGAGCAGTACTTC
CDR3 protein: CASSNRTYEQYF

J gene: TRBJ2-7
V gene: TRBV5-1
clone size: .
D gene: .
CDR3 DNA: TGCGCCAGCAGCCCCCCCCAACAGGGCAAAACGGGGGAGCAGTACTTC
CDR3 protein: CASSPPQQGKTGEQYF

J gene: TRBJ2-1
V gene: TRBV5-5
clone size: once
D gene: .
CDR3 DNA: TGTGCCAGCAGCTTGGTGTTTGGAGGGGGCGACGAGCAGTTCTTC
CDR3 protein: CASSLVFGGGDEQFF

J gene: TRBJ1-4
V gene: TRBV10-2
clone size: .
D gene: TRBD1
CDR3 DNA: TGCGCCAGCAGCCCCGGGACAGGGAAAGGCGAAAAACTGTTTTTT
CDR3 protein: CASSPGTGKGEKLFF

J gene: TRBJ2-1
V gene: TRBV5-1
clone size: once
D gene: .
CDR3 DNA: TGCGCCAGCAGCCCCAAAGACAATGCCTACAATGAGCAGTTCTTC
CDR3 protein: CASSPKDNAYNEQFF

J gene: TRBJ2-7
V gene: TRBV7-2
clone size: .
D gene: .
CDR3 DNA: TGTGCCAGCAGCCGAGGCATCACCTACGAGCAGTACTTC
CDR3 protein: CASSRGITYEQYF

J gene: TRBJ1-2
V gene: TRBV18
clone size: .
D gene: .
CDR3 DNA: TGTGCCAGCTCGAATACACAGGGAGACTATGGCTACACCTTC
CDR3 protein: CASSNTQGDYGYTF

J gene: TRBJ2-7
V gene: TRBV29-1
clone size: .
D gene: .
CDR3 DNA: TGCAGCGGCCGGGACTCTCAATACGAGCAGTACTTC
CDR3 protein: CSGRDSQYEQYF

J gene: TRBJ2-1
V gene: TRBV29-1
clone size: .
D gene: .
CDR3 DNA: TGCAGCGTTGAGCCAGGGCTCGAGCAGTTCTTC
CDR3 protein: CSVEPGLEQFF

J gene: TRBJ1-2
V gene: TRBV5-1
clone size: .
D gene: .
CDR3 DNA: TGCGCCAGCAGCTTGGTGACAGACCATGGCTACACCTTC
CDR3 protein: CASSLVTDHGYTF

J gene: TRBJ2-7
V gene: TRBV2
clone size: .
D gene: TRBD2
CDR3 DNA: TGTGCCAGCAGTGAACTGAGCGGGGCGAACGAGCAGTACTTC
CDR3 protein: CASSELSGANEQYF

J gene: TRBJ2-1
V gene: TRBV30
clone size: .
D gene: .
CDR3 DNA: TGTGCTCTGGAGGGCGGGGTCAATGAGCAGTTCTTC
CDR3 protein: CALEGGVNEQFF

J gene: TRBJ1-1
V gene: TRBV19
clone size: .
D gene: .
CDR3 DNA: TGTGCCAGTAGTATAGTCTCCGGGACACCTAACACTGAAGCTTTCTTT
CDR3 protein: CASSIVSGTPNTEAFF

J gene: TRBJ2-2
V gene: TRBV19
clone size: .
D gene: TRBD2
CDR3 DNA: TGTGCCAGTACCCTGACTAGCGGGACGAACACCGGGGAGCTGTTTTTT
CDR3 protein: CASTLTSGTNTGELFF

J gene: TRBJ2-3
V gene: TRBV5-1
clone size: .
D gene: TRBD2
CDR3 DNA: TGCGCCAGCAGCTTGGCCCTAGCGGGGGGGGCAGATACGCAGTATTTT
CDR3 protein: CASSLALAGGADTQYF

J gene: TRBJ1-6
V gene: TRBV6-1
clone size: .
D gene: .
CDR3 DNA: TGTGCCAGCAGTGTACAGAATTTGAGCTCCTATAATTCACCCCTCCACTTT
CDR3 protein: CASSVQNLSSYNSPLHF

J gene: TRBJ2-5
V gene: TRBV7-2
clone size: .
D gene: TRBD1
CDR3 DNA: TGTGCCAGCAGCCACCGGGTAGCGGGACAGGGGGAGACCCAGTACTTC
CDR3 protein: CASSHRVAGQGETQYF

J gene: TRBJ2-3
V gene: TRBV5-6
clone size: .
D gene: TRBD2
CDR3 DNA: TGTGCCAGCAGCCGCGGGAGTACAGATACGCAGTATTTT
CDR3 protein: CASSRGSTDTQYF

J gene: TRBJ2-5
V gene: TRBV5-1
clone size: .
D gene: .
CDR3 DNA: TGCGCCAGCAGCTGGGGGGGCGGCGGGGTAGGAGGGGAGACCCAGTACTTC
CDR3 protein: CASSWGGGGVGGETQYF

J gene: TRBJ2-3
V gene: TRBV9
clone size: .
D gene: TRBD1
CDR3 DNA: TGTGCCAGCAGCGCTCGATCCGGGACAGGGGGCGAGGATACGCAGTATTTT
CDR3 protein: CASSARSGTGGEDTQYF

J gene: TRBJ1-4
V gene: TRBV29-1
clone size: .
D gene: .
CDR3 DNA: TGCAGCGTTGAAGCCCCCACATACCCAGAAAAACTGTTTTTT
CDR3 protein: CSVEAPTYPEKLFF